The clone carrying this T cell receptor (beta chain) was recorded many times. Antigen unknown. Using genomic DNA as the template, TCR beta VDJ and CDR3 profiling was carried out. MiXCR was run by TCRdb on the reads, yielding one entry per CDR3 protein. Among roughly 280,000 distinct CDR3 sequences, 56% were seen once, and the ten largest hold 1% to 1.5%. The data belong to a study of CD8+CD57+ T cells in acquired aplastic anemia. Broader study findings: Patients shared twenty-nine CD8+ CDR3 sequences with controls.

The sequenced patients had an expansion of CD8+CD57+ cells seen by flow cytometry. Germline V gene lookup returns CDR1 MNHEY and CDR2 SVGAGI. This CDR3 has 15 residues. V lost 0 bases and J 6 bases, leaving 9 bases between the germline ends. The V call is TRBV6-5, the J call TRBJ1-6; D ambiguous. This TCR was recovered from a human donor with aplastic anemia. The sequenced material came from sorted CD4+, CD8+, or CD8+CD57+ T cells (not recorded which) from PBMCs. The CDR3 sequence: CASSYSGRVNSPLHF. CDR3 in DNA: TGTGCCAGCAGTTACTCCGGCCGGGTTAATTCACCCCTCCACTTT.